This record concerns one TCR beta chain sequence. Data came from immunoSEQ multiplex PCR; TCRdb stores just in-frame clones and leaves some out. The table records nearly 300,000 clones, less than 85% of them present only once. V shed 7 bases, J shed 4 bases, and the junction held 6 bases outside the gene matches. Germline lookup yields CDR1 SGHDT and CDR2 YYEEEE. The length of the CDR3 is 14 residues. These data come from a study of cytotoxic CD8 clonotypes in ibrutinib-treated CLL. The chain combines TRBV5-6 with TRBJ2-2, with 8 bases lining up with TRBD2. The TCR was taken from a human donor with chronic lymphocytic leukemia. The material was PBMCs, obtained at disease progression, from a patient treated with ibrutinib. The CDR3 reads CASRGGPGTGELFF. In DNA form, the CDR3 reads TGTGCCAGCCGGGGGGGCCCGGGCACCGGGGAGCTGTTTTTT.